The rows below give T cell receptor beta chains drawn from one sample of a study of control samples from healthy donors and cancer patients. Sequencing used immunoSEQ multiplex PCR; TCRdb keeps in-frame clones, though not all of them. In the table there are about 120,000 clones, approximately 90% of which are singletons. Sequencing was carried out using blood. These receptor sequences come from a man between 25 and 39 years old in good health. Each CDR3 is given with its conserved first and last residue. Each record gives: V gene, D gene, J gene, CDR3 protein. D genes are given only for firm matches.

V gene: TRBV12-5; D gene: .; J gene: TRBJ1-6; CDR3 protein: CASGLDPYRAGNSPLHF
V gene: TRBV7-8; D gene: .; J gene: TRBJ2-3; CDR3 protein: CASSLEWGRTDTQYF
V gene: TRBV5-6; D gene: .; J gene: TRBJ1-6; CDR3 protein: CASSLGQPNSPLHF
V gene: TRBV5-8; D gene: TRBD1; J gene: TRBJ2-7; CDR3 protein: CASSSSGTGIVYEQYF
V gene: TRBV11-2; D gene: .; J gene: TRBJ2-3; CDR3 protein: CASSLEAGATDTQYF
V gene: TRBV27; D gene: TRBD2; J gene: TRBJ2-3; CDR3 protein: CASRLLAGDYTDTQYF
V gene: TRBV7-8; D gene: .; J gene: TRBJ2-1; CDR3 protein: CASSSAEGARVNEQFF
V gene: TRBV30; D gene: TRBD2; J gene: TRBJ2-6; CDR3 protein: CAWRWGGPRPGANVLTF
V gene: TRBV24-1; D gene: .; J gene: TRBJ2-2; CDR3 protein: CATSVARNTGELFF
V gene: TRBV13; D gene: .; J gene: TRBJ2-1; CDR3 protein: CASSSGGDASYNEQFF
V gene: TRBV4-2; D gene: .; J gene: TRBJ1-1; CDR3 protein: CASSQAPGRDSTEAFF
V gene: TRBV29-1; D gene: .; J gene: TRBJ2-5; CDR3 protein: CSVGFQGETQYF
V gene: TRBV7-9; D gene: TRBD1; J gene: TRBJ2-7; CDR3 protein: CASSPLKIHGQEEYYEQYF
V gene: TRBV7-8; D gene: .; J gene: TRBJ1-4; CDR3 protein: CASSFRAQNEKLFF
V gene: TRBV4-1; D gene: .; J gene: TRBJ1-1; CDR3 protein: CASSQGVQWGQGSLNTEAFF
V gene: TRBV15; D gene: .; J gene: TRBJ2-3; CDR3 protein: CATSRDFGPTFTDTQYF
V gene: TRBV10-3; D gene: .; J gene: TRBJ1-6; CDR3 protein: CAISSLGGAGAYNSPLHF
V gene: TRBV5-6; D gene: .; J gene: TRBJ2-1; CDR3 protein: CASSLLMLDEQFF
V gene: TRBV5-1; D gene: .; J gene: TRBJ2-2; CDR3 protein: CASSLGSTGELFF
V gene: TRBV7-9; D gene: TRBD2; J gene: TRBJ2-1; CDR3 protein: CASSTTSGGYNEQFF
V gene: TRBV14; D gene: TRBD1; J gene: TRBJ1-2; CDR3 protein: CASSLGTGYGYTF
V gene: TRBV4-1; D gene: .; J gene: TRBJ1-6; CDR3 protein: CASSQSSSYNSPLHF
V gene: TRBV7-9; D gene: TRBD1; J gene: TRBJ1-4; CDR3 protein: CASSFPRTGTNEKLFF
V gene: TRBV5-1; D gene: TRBD1; J gene: TRBJ1-1; CDR3 protein: CASSLGQGQTEAFF
V gene: TRBV30; D gene: .; J gene: TRBJ1-6; CDR3 protein: CAWSRRVERGDSPLHF
V gene: TRBV6-1; D gene: .; J gene: TRBJ2-7; CDR3 protein: CASSEFWEQYF
V gene: TRBV18; D gene: .; J gene: TRBJ2-7; CDR3 protein: CASSPPPGHEQYF
V gene: TRBV3-1/TRBV3-2; D gene: .; J gene: TRBJ2-3; CDR3 protein: CASSQRRHYTDTQYF
V gene: TRBV7-9; D gene: TRBD1; J gene: TRBJ2-1; CDR3 protein: CASSPGQGKQFF
V gene: TRBV19; D gene: .; J gene: TRBJ2-7; CDR3 protein: CASSIRGREQYF
V gene: TRBV5-1; D gene: .; J gene: TRBJ1-1; CDR3 protein: CASSLRGDEYTEAFF
V gene: TRBV10-3; D gene: .; J gene: TRBJ1-1; CDR3 protein: CAIMDAVNTEAFF
V gene: TRBV4-1; D gene: .; J gene: TRBJ1-2; CDR3 protein: CASSLTGNYGYTF
V gene: TRBV12-3/TRBV12-4; D gene: .; J gene: TRBJ1-5; CDR3 protein: CASSWTANQPQHF
V gene: TRBV11-1; D gene: .; J gene: TRBJ2-7; CDR3 protein: CASSLTHLYEQYF
V gene: TRBV19; D gene: TRBD1; J gene: TRBJ1-5; CDR3 protein: CASTPREGAYQPQHF
V gene: TRBV30; D gene: TRBD1; J gene: TRBJ1-5; CDR3 protein: CAWSEPDRGNQPQHF
V gene: TRBV30; D gene: .; J gene: TRBJ1-2; CDR3 protein: CAWSGLAGYTF
V gene: TRBV2; D gene: TRBD1; J gene: TRBJ1-5; CDR3 protein: CASRQTGNQPQHF
V gene: TRBV7-6; D gene: TRBD1; J gene: TRBJ1-2; CDR3 protein: CASSLRPGTGAGGYTF
V gene: TRBV7-3; D gene: TRBD1; J gene: TRBJ1-6; CDR3 protein: CASSFQGGRSPLHF
V gene: TRBV18; D gene: .; J gene: TRBJ1-1; CDR3 protein: CASSPPSTVPGNTEAFF
V gene: TRBV11-3; D gene: TRBD1; J gene: TRBJ1-2; CDR3 protein: CASSPGDRVDGYTF
V gene: TRBV11-2; D gene: TRBD2; J gene: TRBJ2-1; CDR3 protein: CASSYGRFDEQFF
V gene: TRBV9; D gene: TRBD1; J gene: TRBJ1-5; CDR3 protein: CASSPDRGSGQPQHF
V gene: TRBV30; D gene: .; J gene: TRBJ2-3; CDR3 protein: CAWRQELGRGDTQYF
V gene: TRBV30; D gene: TRBD2; J gene: TRBJ2-5; CDR3 protein: CAWSGVGGVVDLEGQETQYF
V gene: TRBV6-5; D gene: .; J gene: TRBJ1-5; CDR3 protein: CASRATGTRNQPQHF
V gene: TRBV29-1; D gene: TRBD1; J gene: TRBJ2-3; CDR3 protein: CSVGQDTQYF
V gene: TRBV2; D gene: .; J gene: TRBJ1-1; CDR3 protein: CASSEGDTWNTEAFF
V gene: TRBV7-2; D gene: .; J gene: TRBJ1-5; CDR3 protein: CASSPGYRGPQHF
V gene: TRBV7-3; D gene: TRBD1; J gene: TRBJ1-2; CDR3 protein: CASSPIGTGIGYTF
V gene: TRBV30; D gene: TRBD2; J gene: TRBJ2-5; CDR3 protein: CAWRATSGFQETQYF
V gene: TRBV10-3; D gene: .; J gene: TRBJ2-2; CDR3 protein: CAISETGPGTGELFF
V gene: TRBV3-1/TRBV3-2; D gene: .; J gene: TRBJ1-1; CDR3 protein: CASSQDGGTEAFF
V gene: TRBV6-6; D gene: .; J gene: TRBJ1-3; CDR3 protein: CASSSQGFSGNTIYF
V gene: TRBV25-1; D gene: .; J gene: TRBJ1-1; CDR3 protein: CASSEYSGSNTEAFF
V gene: TRBV5-1; D gene: .; J gene: TRBJ1-5; CDR3 protein: CASSRDTGNQPQHF
V gene: TRBV27; D gene: .; J gene: TRBJ2-1; CDR3 protein: CASSSRRGPSYNEQFF